The next 2 T cell receptor beta chains were all read from a single sample in a study of CD8+ T cells in alopecia areata. The treatment denotes: oral pan-JAK inhibitor, 5-10 mg twice daily. Isolated RNA was reverse transcribed into cDNA used as the sequencing template. Clones were sequenced by immunoSEQ multiplex PCR, and TCRdb holds only the in-frame ones, with some missing. This repertoire shows over 100,000 clones, roughly 50% found once; its top ten account for 10% to 15%. The source was CD8+ T cells sorted from blood, collected at week 24, from a patient treated with tofacitinib. The receptors come from a human donor with alopecia areata.

J is TRBJ2-7 and V is TRBV30, with D unresolved. The CDR3 is 12 amino acids. Germline V gene lookup returns CDR1 GTSNPN and CDR2 SVGIG (reference sequence). The germline V and J ends were trimmed by 0 bases and 3 bases, with 6 bases remaining between them. CDR3 nucleotides: TGTGCCTGGAGTGTCGCCGACTACGAGCAGTACTTC. This gives the protein CAWSVADYEQYF.

The rearrangement uses TRBV29-1 and TRBJ1-2; tentative D call: TRBD1 (5 bases). The germline gives CDR1 SQVTM, CDR2 ANQGSEA. V was trimmed by 4 bases and J by 4 bases, leaving 7 bases between them. The CDR3 runs 11 residues. The CDR3 nucleotides are TGCAGCGTTGTGGGACCCTATGGCTACACCTTC. Translated: CSVVGPYGYTF.